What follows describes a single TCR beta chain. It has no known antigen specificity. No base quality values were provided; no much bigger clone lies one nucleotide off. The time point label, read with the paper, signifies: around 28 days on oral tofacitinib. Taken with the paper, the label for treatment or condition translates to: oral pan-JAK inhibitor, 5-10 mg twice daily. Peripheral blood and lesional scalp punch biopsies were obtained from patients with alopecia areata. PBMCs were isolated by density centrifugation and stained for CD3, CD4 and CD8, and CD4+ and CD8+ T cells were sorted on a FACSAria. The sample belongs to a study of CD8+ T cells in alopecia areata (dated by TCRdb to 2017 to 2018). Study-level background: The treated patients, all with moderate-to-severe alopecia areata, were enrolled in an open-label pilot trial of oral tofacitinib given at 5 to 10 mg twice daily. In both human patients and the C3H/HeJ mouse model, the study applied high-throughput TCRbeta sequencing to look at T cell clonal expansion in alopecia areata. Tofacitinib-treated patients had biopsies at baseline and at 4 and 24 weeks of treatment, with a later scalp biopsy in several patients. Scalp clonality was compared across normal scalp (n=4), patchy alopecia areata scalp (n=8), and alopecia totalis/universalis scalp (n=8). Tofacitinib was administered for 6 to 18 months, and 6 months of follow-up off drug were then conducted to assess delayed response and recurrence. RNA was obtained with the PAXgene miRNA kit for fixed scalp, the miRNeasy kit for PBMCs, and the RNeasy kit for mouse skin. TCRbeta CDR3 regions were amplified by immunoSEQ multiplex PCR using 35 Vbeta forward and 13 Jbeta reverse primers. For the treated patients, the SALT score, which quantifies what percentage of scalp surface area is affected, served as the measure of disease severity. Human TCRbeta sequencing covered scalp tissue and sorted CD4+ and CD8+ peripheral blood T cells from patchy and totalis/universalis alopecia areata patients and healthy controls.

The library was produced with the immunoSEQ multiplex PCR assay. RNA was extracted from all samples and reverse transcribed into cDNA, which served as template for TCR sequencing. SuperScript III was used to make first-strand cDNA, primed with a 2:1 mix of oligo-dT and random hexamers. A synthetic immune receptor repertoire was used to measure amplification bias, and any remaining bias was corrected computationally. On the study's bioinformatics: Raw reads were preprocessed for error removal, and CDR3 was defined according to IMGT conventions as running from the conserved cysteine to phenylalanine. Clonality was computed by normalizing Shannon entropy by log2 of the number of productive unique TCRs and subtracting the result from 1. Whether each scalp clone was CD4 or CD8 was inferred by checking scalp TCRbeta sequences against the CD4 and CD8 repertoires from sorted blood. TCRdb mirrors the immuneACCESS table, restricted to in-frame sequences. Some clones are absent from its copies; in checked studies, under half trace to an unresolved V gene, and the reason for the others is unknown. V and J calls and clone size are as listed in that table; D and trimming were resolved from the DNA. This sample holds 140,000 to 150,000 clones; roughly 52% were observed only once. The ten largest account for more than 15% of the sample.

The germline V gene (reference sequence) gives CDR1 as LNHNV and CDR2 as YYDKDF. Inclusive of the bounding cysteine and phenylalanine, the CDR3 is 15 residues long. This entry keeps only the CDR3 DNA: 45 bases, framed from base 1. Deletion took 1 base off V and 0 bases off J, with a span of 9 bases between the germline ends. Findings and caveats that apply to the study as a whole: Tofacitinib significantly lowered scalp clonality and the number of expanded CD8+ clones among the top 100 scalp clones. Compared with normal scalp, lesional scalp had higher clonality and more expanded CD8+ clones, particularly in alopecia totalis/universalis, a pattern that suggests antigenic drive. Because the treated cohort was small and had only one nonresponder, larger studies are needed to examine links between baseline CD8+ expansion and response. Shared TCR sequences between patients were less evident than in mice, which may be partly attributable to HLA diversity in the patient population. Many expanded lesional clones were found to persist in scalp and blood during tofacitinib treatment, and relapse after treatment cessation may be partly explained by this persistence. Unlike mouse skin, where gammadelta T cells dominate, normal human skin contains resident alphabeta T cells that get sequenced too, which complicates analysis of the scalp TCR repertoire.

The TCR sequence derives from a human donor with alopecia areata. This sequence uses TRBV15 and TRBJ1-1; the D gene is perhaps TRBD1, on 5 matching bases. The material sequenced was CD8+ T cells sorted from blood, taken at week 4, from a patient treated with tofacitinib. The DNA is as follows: TGTGCCACCAGCAGAGGAAGGACACTGAACACTGAAGCTTTCTTT. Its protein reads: CATSRGRTLNTEAFF.